This T cell receptor (beta chain) appears in the sequencing data of a study of a mutant IDH1 vaccine in newly diagnosed glioma. Whole-study context: Weeks 1, 3, 5, 7, 11, 15, 19 and 23 were when patients received their eight vaccinations.

The time point here: week 11, during vaccination. It was 300 ug of mutant IDH1 20-mer peptide that made up each vaccine dose, given with topical imiquimod. Sequencing used immunoSEQ multiplex PCR; TCRdb keeps in-frame clones, though not all of them. This table holds fewer than 35,000 clones, around 87% found once. In regard to this clone: Its antigen is currently unknown.

Trimming removed 0 bases from V and 5 bases from J, with 10 bases in between. The CDR3 has 14 amino acids. The germline gives CDR1 LNHNV, CDR2 YYDKDF (reference sequence). V and J are TRBV15 and TRBJ1-1; D is possibly TRBD1 (5 bases). Material: PBMCs, obtained from a glioma patient whose treatment included an IDH1 peptide vaccine. The clonotype originates from a man between 18 and 35 years old with glioma. This CDR3 reads CATSREKGWTEAFF. DNA for the CDR3: TGTGCCACCAGCAGAGAGAAGGGGTGGACTGAAGCTTTCTTT.